A selection of T cell receptor beta chains follows, all from one sample in a study of OX40 agonist ivuxolimab in advanced cancers. Sequencing was performed with immunoSEQ multiplex PCR; in TCRdb, only in-frame clones are kept and a portion is missing. The sample includes about 90,000 clones, roughly 91% of them seen just once. Source: CD4+ or CD8+ T cells sorted from blood, taken in a trial of the OX40 agonist ivuxolimab. These receptor sequences come from an adult with an advanced solid tumor such as melanoma, head and neck, liver or kidney cancer. CDR3s include the opening cysteine and the closing phenylalanine or tryptophan.

>TRBJ2-7|TRBV10-1
CASSASGGTYEQYF
>TRBJ2-7|TRBV18
CASSPPGTGGEQYF
>TRBJ2-2|TRBV6-5
CASSYAGTGNTGELFF
>TRBJ2-7|TRBV5-6
CASSGEGGKSSYEQYF
>TRBJ2-1|TRBV11-2
CASSLSTSGIDNEQFF
>TRBJ2-7|TRBV7-2
CASSARDTSSYEQYF
>TRBJ1-6|TRBV4-3
CASSQISYNSPLHF
>TRBJ2-1|TRBV19
CASSISGLAGQGYNEQFF
>TRBJ2-5|TRBV28
CASSVSGRGSTQETQYF
>TRBJ2-5|TRBV11-2
CASSLQETQYF
>TRBJ2-5|TRBV18
CASSPRVAGEGETQYF
>TRBJ2-5|TRBV19
CASRGLAGGQETQYF
>TRBJ2-7|TRBV4-3
CASSQGGVGATYEQYF
>TRBJ1-2|TRBV6-5
CASTPAGDRVGYTF
>TRBJ2-3|TRBV6-5
CASSYGPSGRDTQYF
>TRBJ2-2|TRBV18
CASSQGPNTGELFF
>TRBJ2-2|TRBV7-9
CASSLVVETGELFF
>TRBJ2-5|TRBV18
CASSPPTSSQGAQYF
>TRBJ1-1|TRBV7-9
CASRYGGVAEAFF
>TRBJ2-4|TRBV29-1
CSARTGGLAKNIQYF
>TRBJ2-1|TRBV9
CASSVDVPTNQGSYNEQFF
>TRBJ1-5|TRBV19
CASSPVSGNQPQHF
>TRBJ2-7|TRBV5-5
CASSRAAGDPYEQYF
>TRBJ1-1|TRBV6-6
CASSYRQKNTEAFF
>TRBJ1-2|TRBV19
CASRQGGNYGYTF
>TRBJ2-2|TRBV19
CASRPLAGTGELFF
>TRBJ1-1|TRBV4-3
CASSQAPGASTEAFF
>TRBJ1-2|TRBV18
CASSPRIGAADVNYGYTF
>TRBJ2-1|TRBV5-8
CASSLAGVAFTYNEQFF
>TRBJ1-5|TRBV6-6
CASTSQGGQPQHF
>TRBJ2-1|TRBV7-2
CASSGQQGSYNEQFF
>TRBJ1-1|TRBV10-2
CASSGGRILIEAFF
>TRBJ1-1|TRBV7-9
CASSLRQENTEAFF
>TRBJ2-1|TRBV7-3
CASSLTPTPPYNEQFF
>TRBJ1-1|TRBV27
CASSGVAGLGDTEAFF
>TRBJ2-1|TRBV7-2
CASSFGLAQWDEQFF
>TRBJ1-1|TRBV28
CAIFGRGLSTEAFF
>TRBJ2-4|TRBV7-9
CASSPNPHEGDYAKNIQYF
>TRBJ2-7|TRBV11-2
CASSISGRAGEQYF
>TRBJ1-1|TRBV29-1
CSSRTGGSTEAFF
>TRBJ2-3|TRBV29-1
CSVASRVGTDTQYF
>TRBJ1-3|TRBV5-5
CASSLTGSSGNTIYF
>TRBJ1-1|TRBV19
CASSNRGLNTEAFF
>TRBJ1-5|TRBV19
CASSLQRSGQPQHF
>TRBJ1-5|TRBV4-3
CASSHNSGRGQPQHF
>TRBJ1-4|TRBV6-5
CASRTGAGEKLFF
>TRBJ2-6|TRBV19
CASKDIDSGANVLTF
>TRBJ2-1|TRBV2
CASSVGGWNEQFF
>TRBJ1-1|TRBV29-1
CSAGEGNTEAFF
>TRBJ2-7|TRBV28
CASSRGGRSGDEQYF
>TRBJ2-7|TRBV27
CASSITPIFTLESDYEQYF
>TRBJ2-1|TRBV4-1
CASSQENTGEWNEQFF
>TRBJ2-5|TRBV7-2
CASSLGGRERQYF
>TRBJ2-7|TRBV20-1
CSATRVNEQYF